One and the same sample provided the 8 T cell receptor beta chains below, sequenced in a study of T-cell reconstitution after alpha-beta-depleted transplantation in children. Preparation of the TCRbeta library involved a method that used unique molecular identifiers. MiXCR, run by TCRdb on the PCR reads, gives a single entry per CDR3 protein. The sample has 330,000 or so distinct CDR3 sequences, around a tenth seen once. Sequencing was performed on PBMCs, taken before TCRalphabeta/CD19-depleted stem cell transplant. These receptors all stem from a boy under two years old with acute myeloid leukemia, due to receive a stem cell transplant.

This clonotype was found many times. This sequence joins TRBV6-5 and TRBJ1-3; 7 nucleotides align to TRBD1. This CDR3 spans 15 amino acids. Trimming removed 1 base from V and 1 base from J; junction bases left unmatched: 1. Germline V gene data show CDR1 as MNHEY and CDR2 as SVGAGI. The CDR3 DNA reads TGTGCCAGCAGTTACTACAGGGGATCTGGAAACACCATATATTTT. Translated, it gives CASSYYRGSGNTIYF.

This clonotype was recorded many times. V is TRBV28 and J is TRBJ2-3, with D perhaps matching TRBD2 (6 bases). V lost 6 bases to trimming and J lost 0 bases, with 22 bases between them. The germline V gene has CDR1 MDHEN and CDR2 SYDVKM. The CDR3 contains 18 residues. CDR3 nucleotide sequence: TGTGCCAGCAGGCCCCACTATTTTTCCAGCGGGAGCACAGATACGCAGTATTTT. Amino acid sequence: CASRPHYFSSGSTDTQYF.

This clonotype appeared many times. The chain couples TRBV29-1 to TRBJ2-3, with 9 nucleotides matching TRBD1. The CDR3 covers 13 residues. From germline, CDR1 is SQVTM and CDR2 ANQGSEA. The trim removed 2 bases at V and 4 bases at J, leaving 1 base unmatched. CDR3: CSVETGGPDTQYF. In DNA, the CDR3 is TGCAGCGTTGAAACAGGGGGCCCAGATACGCAGTATTTT.

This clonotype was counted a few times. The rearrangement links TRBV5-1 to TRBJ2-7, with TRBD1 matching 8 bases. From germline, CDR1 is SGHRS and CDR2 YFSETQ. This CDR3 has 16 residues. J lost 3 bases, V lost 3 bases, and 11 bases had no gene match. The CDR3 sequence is CASSYFPGQGHYEQYF. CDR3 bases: TGCGCCAGCAGCTACTTCCCCGGACAGGGCCACTACGAGCAGTACTTC.

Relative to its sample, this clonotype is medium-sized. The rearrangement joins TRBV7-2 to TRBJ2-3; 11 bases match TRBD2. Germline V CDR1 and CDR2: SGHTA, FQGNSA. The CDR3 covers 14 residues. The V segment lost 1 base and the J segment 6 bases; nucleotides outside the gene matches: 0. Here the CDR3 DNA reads TGTGCCAGCAGCTTAGGACTAGCGGGGGATACGCAGTATTTT. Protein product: CASSLGLAGDTQYF. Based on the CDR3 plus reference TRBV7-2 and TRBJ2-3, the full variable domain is GAGVSQSPSNKVTEKGKDVELRCDPISGHTALYWYRQSLGQGLEFLIYFQGNSAPDKSGLPSDRFSAERTGGSVSTLTIQRTQQEDSAVYLCASSLGLAGDTQYFGPGTRLTVL.

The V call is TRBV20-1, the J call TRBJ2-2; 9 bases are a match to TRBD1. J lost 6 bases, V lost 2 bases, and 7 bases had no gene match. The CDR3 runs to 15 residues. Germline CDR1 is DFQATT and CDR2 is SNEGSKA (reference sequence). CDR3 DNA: TGCAGTGCTAGAAGCGGGACAGGGTACGCCGGGGAGCTGTTTTTT. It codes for CSARSGTGYAGELFF.

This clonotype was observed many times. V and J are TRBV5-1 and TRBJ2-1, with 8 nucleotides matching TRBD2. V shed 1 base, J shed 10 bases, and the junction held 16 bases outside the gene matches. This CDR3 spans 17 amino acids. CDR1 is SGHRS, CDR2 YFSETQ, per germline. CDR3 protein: CASSLPSTGLALREQFF. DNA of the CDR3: TGCGCCAGCAGCTTGCCCTCGACAGGACTAGCCCTAAGGGAGCAGTTCTTC. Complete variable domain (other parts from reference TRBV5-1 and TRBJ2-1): KAGVTQTPRYLIKTRGQQVTLSCSPISGHRSVSWYQQTPGQGLQFLFEYFSETQRNKGNFPGRFSGRQFSNSRSEMNVSTLELGDSALYLCASSLPSTGLALREQFFGPGTRLTVL.

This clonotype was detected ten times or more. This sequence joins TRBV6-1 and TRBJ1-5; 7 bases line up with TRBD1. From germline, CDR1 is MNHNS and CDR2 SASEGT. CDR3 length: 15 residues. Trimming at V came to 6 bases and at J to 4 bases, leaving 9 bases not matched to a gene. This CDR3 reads CASRDPRDRNQPQHF. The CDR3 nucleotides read TGTGCCAGCAGAGACCCCCGGGACAGAAATCAGCCCCAGCATTTT.